Below are 29 T cell receptor beta chains sequenced from a single sample in a study of blood T cell repertoires in COVID-19. The method was immunoSEQ multiplex PCR; TCRdb's version includes in-frame clones alone and lacks a portion of them. Among about 50,000 clones listed, over 85% were seen once. The sample comprised peripheral blood. These receptors all come from a human donor in a cohort sampled during active COVID-19.

V is TRBV7-2 and J is TRBJ1-4, with TRBD1 identical over 7 bases. J was trimmed by 6 bases and V by 4 bases; bases with no gene match: 8. CDR1 is SGHTA and CDR2 is FQGNSA in the germline V gene. The CDR3 runs 15 residues. The CDR3 sequence is CASSSKGAGDEKLFF. CDR3 coding DNA: TGTGCCAGCAGCTCGAAGGGGGCAGGCGATGAAAAACTGTTTTTT.

This clone has more than one count but fewer than ten. The chain carries TRBV6-1 and TRBJ1-5, with D perhaps matching TRBD1 (5 bases). Per the germline V gene, CDR1 is MNHNS and CDR2 is SASEGT. Trimming stripped 6 bases from V and 2 bases from J, with 20 bases between. The CDR3 loop spans 17 amino acids. The CDR3 reads CASRERAGNVGNQPQHF. DNA for the CDR3: TGTGCCAGCAGAGAACGGGCAGGGAATGTTGGCAATCAGCCCCAGCATTTT.

The chain has TRBV5-6 and TRBJ2-1; tentative D call: TRBD2 (5 bases). Per germline, CDR1 SGHDT and CDR2 YYEEEE. Trimming took off 0 bases at V and 0 bases at J, with 7 bases between the two ends. The CDR3 extends over 15 amino acids. CDR3 residues: CASSLVRDSYNEQFF. In nucleotides, the CDR3 is TGTGCCAGCAGCTTGGTGAGGGACTCCTACAATGAGCAGTTCTTC.

The genes are TRBV7-8 and TRBJ1-2; 9 nucleotides line up with TRBD1. V was pared by 1 base and J by 8 bases, with 2 bases of the junction left unmatched. This CDR3 region has 13 residues. Germline assignment: CDR1 SGHVS and CDR2 FQNEAQ. The CDR3 here is CASSLDRGRGYTF. The CDR3, as DNA: TGTGCCAGCAGCTTAGACAGGGGGCGAGGCTACACCTTC.

V and J are TRBV9 and TRBJ2-7; D is unclear. From germline, CDR1 is SGDLS and CDR2 YYNGEE. The CDR3 has 16 residues. V shed 0 bases and J shed 0 bases, with 13 bases lying between them. CDR3 DNA: TGTGCCAGCAGCGTAGCTCCGGGTTTGGGCTCCTACGAGCAGTACTTC. This sequence encodes CASSVAPGLGSYEQYF.

The V and J genes are TRBV15 and TRBJ1-1; D remains unclear. Between the trimmed V and J ends, which lost 1 base and 0 bases, there was a span of 12 bases. Germline V gene sequence: CDR1 LNHNV, CDR2 YYDKDF (reference sequence). CDR3 length equals 16 residues. The CDR3 bases are TGTGCCACCAGCAGAGGAAATCAGGCGCTGAACACTGAAGCTTTCTTT. Protein: CATSRGNQALNTEAFF.

This clone occurred a few times. The rearrangement uses TRBV24-1 and TRBJ1-5; the D gene is possibly TRBD1 (5 bases). This CDR3 is built from 15 residues. Germline-derived CDR1 and CDR2 are KGHDR and SFDVKD. V lost 2 bases and J lost 3, with 10 bases in between. CDR3: CATSDSGLLNQPQHF. CDR3 coding DNA: TGTGCCACCAGTGATTCGGGACTGCTCAATCAGCCCCAGCATTTT.

The chain links TRBV9 to TRBJ1-2, with 7 bases aligning to TRBD1. The CDR3 is 14 residues long. The V and J ends lost 4 bases and 8 bases, in that order; junction bases with no gene match: 11. Germline V lookup: CDR1 SGDLS, CDR2 YYNGEE. CDR3 protein: CASSPLEGASGYTF. DNA of the CDR3: TGTGCCAGCAGCCCCCTGGAGGGGGCGTCGGGCTACACCTTC. The variable domain in full, completed from reference TRBV9 and TRBJ1-2, reads DSGVTQTPKHLITATGQRVTLRCSPRSGDLSVYWYQQSLDQGLQFLIQYYNGEERAKGNILERFSAQQFPDLHSELNLSSLELGDSALYFCASSPLEGASGYTFGSGTRLTVV.

The chain is built from TRBV29-1 and TRBJ1-1, with TRBD1 as a possible D gene (5 bases). This CDR3 contains 15 residues. Germline V lookup: CDR1 SQVTM, CDR2 ANQGSEA. V was cut by 1 base and J by 0 bases, with 12 bases left in between. The CDR3 region has the DNA TGCAGCGTTGAAGCATCCGGGACTATGAACACTGAAGCTTTCTTT. It specifies CSVEASGTMNTEAFF.

This clone has a single count. The CDR3 DNA reads TGTGCCAGCAGCTTTAGCGGGATTGAGCAGTTCTTC. This gives the protein CASSFSGIEQFF. The V gene is TRBV11-3, the J gene TRBJ2-1; 8 nucleotides match TRBD2. CDR1 and CDR2 (germline): SGHNT, YENEEA. The CDR3 is made up of 12 amino acids. J lost 9 bases, V lost 3 bases, and 1 base had no gene match.

The V and J genes are TRBV27 and TRBJ2-7; 9 bases align to TRBD1. The CDR3 is made up of 15 amino acids. Unmatched junction bases numbered 8, after V lost 6 bases and J lost 2 bases. Germline V gene lookup returns CDR1 MNHEY and CDR2 SMNVEV (reference sequence). The CDR3 here is CASSPWGQGPYEQYF. CDR3 coding DNA: TGTGCCAGCAGCCCGTGGGGACAGGGTCCCTACGAGCAGTACTTC.

The V and J genes are TRBV9 and TRBJ1-1; weak D call: TRBD1 (5 bases). The length of the CDR3 is 16 residues. Germline V gene data show CDR1 as SGDLS and CDR2 as YYNGEE. Trimming stripped 0 bases from V and 1 base from J, with 13 bases between. Here the CDR3 DNA reads TGTGCCAGCAGCGTAGGGGCTTGGGGGGGGAACACTGAAGCTTTCTTT. Translating it yields CASSVGAWGGNTEAFF. Full variable domain (rest looked up from reference TRBV9 and TRBJ1-1): DSGVTQTPKHLITATGQRVTLRCSPRSGDLSVYWYQQSLDQGLQFLIQYYNGEERAKGNILERFSAQQFPDLHSELNLSSLELGDSALYFCASSVGAWGGNTEAFFGQGTRLTVV.

The J gene is TRBJ1-2, the V gene TRBV15; D may be TRBD1 (5 bases). Germline V gene data show CDR1 as LNHNV and CDR2 as YYDKDF (reference sequence). The CDR3 is 17 amino acids. V dropped 3 bases and J dropped 0 bases, with 17 bases sitting between them. DNA for the CDR3: TGTGCCACCAGCAGGGAGAGGGGACTATTTTCTAACTATGGCTACACCTTC. Protein product: CATSRERGLFSNYGYTF. Using reference TRBV15 and TRBJ1-2 for the parts outside the CDR3, the full variable domain is DAMVIQNPRYQVTQFGKPVTLSCSQTLNHNVMYWYQQKSSQAPKLLFHYYDKDFNNEADTPDNFQSRRPNTSFCFLDIRSPGLGDTAMYLCATSRERGLFSNYGYTFGSGTRLTVV.

The chain is built from TRBV7-8 and TRBJ1-5, with 7 bases identical to TRBD1. The CDR3 sequence is 17 residues long. V was clipped by 5 bases and J by 7 bases; unmatched bases: 17. From germline, CDR1 is SGHVS and CDR2 FQNEAQ. For the CDR3, the DNA is TGTGCCAGCAGCCCCTTGGCTTCGACAGGGCGAGAACAGCCCCAGCATTTT. This gives the protein CASSPLASTGREQPQHF.

This rearrangement joins TRBV6-5 to TRBJ1-4, with 7 bases that match TRBD1. The CDR3 sequence is 14 residues long. Germline values: CDR1 MNHEY, CDR2 SVGAGI. Trimming cost V 7 bases and J 5 bases; bases outside gene matches: 7. CDR3 nucleotide sequence: TGTGCCAGCAACAACAGGGGAGTAAATGAAAAACTGTTTTTT. This codes for CASNNRGVNEKLFF.

The chain uses TRBV12-3 or TRBV12-4 and TRBJ2-1, with D hard to call. This CDR3 is 12 amino acids long. Trimming took 2 bases from V and 13 from J, leaving 12 bases between them. DNA of the CDR3: TGTGCCAGCAGTTTATCTCTGGCTTTACAGTTCTTC. This codes for CASSLSLALQFF.

The genes are TRBV10-3 and TRBJ1-2; D is uncertain. CDR1 ENHRY and CDR2 SYGVKD come from the germline V gene. Trimming took 0 bases from V and 8 from J, leaving 13 bases between them. The CDR3 is 14 residues long. Here the CDR3 DNA reads TGTGCCATCAGTGAGTCGGCCAACAGTTGGGGCTACACCTTC. Protein: CAISESANSWGYTF.

The V call is TRBV12-5, the J call TRBJ1-4; 7 positions agree with TRBD1. J was trimmed by 8 bases and V by 5 bases; bases with no gene match: 11. This CDR3 has 15 amino acids. Germline V gene lookup returns CDR1 LGHNT and CDR2 FRNRAP. The CDR3 sequence is CASGTYRQGHEKLFF. In DNA form, the CDR3 reads TGTGCTAGTGGTACCTACCGACAGGGACACGAAAAACTGTTTTTT.

The rearrangement uses TRBV21-1 and TRBJ2-2; the table's D call, TRBD2, was not checked against the DNA. TRBV21-1 is termed a pseudogene. CDR3 size: 16 residues. CDR3 in amino acids: CASSASRTQVTGELFF. In nucleotides, the CDR3 is TGTGCCAGCAGCGCGTCGAGGACTCAAGTCACCGGGGAGCTGTTTTTT.

This clone was picked up one time. The chain joins TRBV4-2 to TRBJ1-4; TRBD1 agrees at 8 bases. After removal of 4 bases from V and 6 bases from J, the junction contained 13 bases not matched to a gene. Looked up from germline, CDR1 is LGHNA and CDR2 is YNFKEQ. This CDR3 has 17 amino acids. CDR3 sequence: CASSLDGPTGADEKLFF. The CDR3 nucleotides are TGTGCCAGCAGCCTCGATGGACCGACAGGGGCTGATGAAAAACTGTTTTTT.

On this clone: In this CDR3 the conserved last residue, phenylalanine or tryptophan, is missing, so a read error is likely. The DNA is omitted, as the CDR3 cannot be located on it reliably, and the CDR3 follows TCRdb's listing. The genes are TRBV5-6 and TRBJ1-2; the D segment call TRBD1 is taken from the table without a DNA check. A total of 9 residues make up the CDR3, ends included. CDR1 SGHDT and CDR2 YYEEEE come from the germline V gene. The CDR3 spells CASRPPPGI.

The chain combines TRBV11-2 with TRBJ2-3, with 7 nucleotides matching TRBD1. Germline trimming cut 6 bases from V and 2 bases from J; bases unmatched to any gene: 8. Germline V gene sequence: CDR1 SGHAT, CDR2 FQNNGV. The CDR3 loop spans 15 amino acids. CDR3 bases: TGTGCCAGCAGTACTCGACAGGGATACACAGATACGCAGTATTTT. It specifies CASSTRQGYTDTQYF. Looking up the rest from reference TRBV11-2 and TRBJ2-3 gives the full variable domain: EAGVAQSPRYKIIEKRQSVAFWCNPISGHATLYWYQQILGQGPKLLIQFQNNGVVDDSQLPKDRFSAERLKGVDSTLKIQPAKLEDSAVYLCASSTRQGYTDTQYFGPGTRLTVL.

The chain combines TRBV28 with TRBJ2-7; 12 nucleotides line up with TRBD2. V lost 6 bases, J lost 1 base, and 4 bases stayed unmatched. Germline values: CDR1 MDHEN, CDR2 SYDVKM. The CDR3 contains 15 residues. CDR3 amino acids: CASRVTSGRSYEQYF. The CDR3 DNA reads as TGTGCCAGCAGGGTCACTAGCGGGAGGTCCTACGAGCAGTACTTC.

The genes are TRBV2 and TRBJ2-6, with D perhaps matching TRBD2 (6 bases). With 6 bases removed from V and 4 bases from J, the gap between germline ends came to 10 bases. The CDR3 runs to 14 residues. Germline V gene sequence: CDR1 SNHLY, CDR2 FYNNEI. CDR3 residues: CASRRGTGANVLTF. CDR3 DNA: TGTGCCAGCAGACGGGGGACCGGGGCCAACGTCCTGACTTTC.

This rearrangement joins TRBV12-5 to TRBJ2-5; D might be TRBD1 (5 bases). This CDR3 is 14 amino acids long. The ends were cut back, 2 bases at V and 2 bases at J, with 9 bases in the middle. Per the germline V gene, CDR1 is LGHNT and CDR2 is FRNRAP. The CDR3 reads CASGLSGLQETQYF. In nucleotides, the CDR3 is TGTGCTAGTGGTTTGTCAGGGTTGCAAGAGACCCAGTACTTC.

The chain carries TRBV18 and TRBJ2-7, with 10 positions matching TRBD2. Looked up from germline, CDR1 is KGHSH and CDR2 is LQKENI. V lost 0 bases to trimming and J lost 3 bases; unmatched junction nucleotides: 11. The CDR3 loop spans 18 amino acids. The CDR3 protein is CASSPPQASGRRSYEQYF. CDR3 DNA sequence: TGTGCCAGCTCACCACCACAGGCTAGCGGGAGACGGAGCTACGAGCAGTACTTC.

The chain links TRBV24-1 to TRBJ2-7, with 7 bases identical to TRBD2. The V gene's germline CDR1 is KGHDR and CDR2 SFDVKD. The length of the CDR3 is 15 residues. V lost 0 bases to trimming and J lost 2 bases; unmatched junction nucleotides: 3. The CDR3 here is CATSDLGRETYEQYV. DNA of the CDR3: TGTGCCACCAGTGATTTGGGGCGGGAGACCTACGAGCAGTACGTC.

The chain carries TRBV4-1 and TRBJ2-5; 8 bases fit TRBD2. The V and J ends lost 3 bases and 0 bases, in that order; junction bases with no gene match: 12. Germline V gene sequence: CDR1 MGHRA, CDR2 YSYEKL. CDR3 size: 18 residues. The CDR3 DNA reads as TGCGCCAGCAGCCACAAGGCAGACCTTAGCGGGAACCAAGAGACCCAGTACTTC. Its translation: CASSHKADLSGNQETQYF.

This sequence joins TRBV19 and TRBJ2-7; D is possibly TRBD1 (6 bases). CDR1 is LNHDA, CDR2 SQIVND, per germline (reference sequence). This CDR3 region has 15 residues. V lost 5 bases and J lost 0, with 14 bases in between. CDR3 residues: CASSLSGTNSYEQYF. In DNA form, the CDR3 reads TGTGCCAGTAGTCTTTCCGGGACAAACTCCTACGAGCAGTACTTC.